A selection of T cell receptor beta chains follows, all from one sample in a study of PD-L1 blockade in urothelial cancer. Repertoires were generated with immunoSEQ multiplex PCR, while TCRdb's copy carries only in-frame clones and drops some. The repertoire includes roughly 90,000 clones, approximately 88% of them detected once, and about 1% sits in the top ten. The starting material was PBMCs, obtained around atezolizumab (anti-PD-L1) treatment. The receptors were sampled from a woman of 80 years or more with urothelial cancer. CDR3s include the opening cysteine and the closing phenylalanine or tryptophan. A D gene is named only where the DNA matches it firmly. Rows may omit the clone size; those that give it use once, few, many or a size class.

clone_size j_call v_call d_call cdr3_nt cdr3_aa
NA TRBJ2-1 TRBV10-1 TRBD2 TGCGCCAGCAGTGAAGCTAGCGGGAGCGTCGGGAATGAGCAGTTCTTC CASSEASGSVGNEQFF
NA TRBJ2-2 TRBV7-3 TRBD2 TGTGCCAGCAGCACTAACCGACTAGCAGGCAACACCGGGGAGCTGTTTTTT CASSTNRLAGNTGELFF
NA TRBJ2-5 TRBV7-9 NA TGTGCCAGCAGTCGAGGAGAGACCCAGTACTTC CASSRGETQYF
NA TRBJ2-5 TRBV11-2 TRBD2 TGTGCCAGCAGCTTAGATCTGGGAGAGACTAGCGGGACCCCCCGAGTGACCCAGTACTTC CASSLDLGETSGTPRVTQYF
NA TRBJ2-7 TRBV27 NA TGTGCCAGCAGCGAACGCAGGGGCTACGAGCAGTACTTC CASSERRGYEQYF
NA TRBJ2-7 TRBV11-2 NA TGTGCCAGCAGCTTGTCCCTCCCGAGGGGGGAGCAGTACTTC CASSLSLPRGEQYF
NA TRBJ2-3 TRBV5-4 TRBD2 TGTGCCAGCAGCTCAGGACTAGCGGGAGGGCCAACAGATACGCAGTATTTT CASSSGLAGGPTDTQYF
NA TRBJ2-1 TRBV19 TRBD1 TGTGCCAGTAGTGGCCGGGACAGGGGGTATACAAATGAGCAGTTCTTC CASSGRDRGYTNEQFF
NA TRBJ2-3 TRBV11-2 NA TGTGCCAGCAGCTTCTCACACAGTACAGATACGCAGTATTTT CASSFSHSTDTQYF
NA TRBJ2-7 TRBV28 TRBD1 TGTGCCAGCAGAGAGACAGGGCCCACCTACGAGCAGTACTTC CASRETGPTYEQYF
NA TRBJ2-6 TRBV25-1 TRBD1 TGTGCCAGCAGTGAGGGACAGGGGGCCAACGTCCTGACTTTC CASSEGQGANVLTF
NA TRBJ2-1 TRBV9 NA TGTGCCAGCAGCCCCCCGGCGGGTGGGGATGAGCAGTTCTTC CASSPPAGGDEQFF
few TRBJ1-5 TRBV28 TRBD1 TGTGCCACCGCGGAAGGGGGCCAGCCCCAGCATTTT CATAEGGQPQHF
NA TRBJ1-1 TRBV7-9 NA TGTGCCAGCAGCGCGAGGAGGTTAGACACTGAAGCTTTCTTT CASSARRLDTEAFF
NA TRBJ2-1 TRBV5-4 TRBD2 TGTGCCAGCAGCGGGGCCGGGCTAGCGGGTGAGCAGTTCTTC CASSGAGLAGEQFF
NA TRBJ2-7 TRBV30 TRBD2 TGTGCCTGGAGCGCGGGGGATTCCTACGAGCAGTACTTC CAWSAGDSYEQYF
NA TRBJ2-1 TRBV6-5 NA TGTGCCAGCAGTTCCCCGGGTTTACGGAACAATGAGCAGTTCTTC CASSSPGLRNNEQFF
once TRBJ2-2 TRBV5-1 NA TGCGCCACCGCGACGCAGGACACCGGGGAGCTGTTTTTT CATATQDTGELFF
NA TRBJ1-1 TRBV28 NA TGTGCCAGCAGTTCCCAGAACACTGAAGCTTTCTTT CASSSQNTEAFF
NA TRBJ1-4 TRBV7-8 TRBD1 TGTGCCAGCAGCTTCCGGGACAGGGCCCTTGCAACTAATGAAAAACTGTTTTTT CASSFRDRALATNEKLFF
few TRBJ1-1 TRBV30 TRBD1 TGTGCCGGGACAGGGGGCGGCACTGAAGCTTTCTTT CAGTGGGTEAFF
NA TRBJ2-1 TRBV4-1 TRBD1 TGCGCCAGCAGCCAAGAAACAGGGGCTACCTACAATGAGCAGTTCTTC CASSQETGATYNEQFF
NA TRBJ2-2 TRBV9 TRBD1 TGTGCCAGCAGCGTAGTAGGGGGCCCCGGGGAGCTGTTTTTT CASSVVGGPGELFF
NA TRBJ2-2 TRBV19 NA TGTGCCAGTAGTAAACAGGGCTTAGGATGGACCGGGGAGCTGTTTTTT CASSKQGLGWTGELFF
few TRBJ2-1 TRBV20-1 TRBD2 TGCAGTGAGGGGACTAACAATGAGCAGTTCTTC CSEGTNNEQFF
once TRBJ2-1 TRBV4-2 TRBD2 TGTGCCAGCAGCCAAGATTCACTAGCGGGGTCTTACAATGAGCAGTTCTTC CASSQDSLAGSYNEQFF
NA TRBJ2-5 TRBV18 TRBD2 TGTGCCAGCTCACCGCAGCGGGGTGGGGAGACCCAGTACTTC CASSPQRGGETQYF
NA TRBJ1-1 TRBV10-1 TRBD1 TGCGCCAGCACCGAGACAGGGAAAACTGAAGCTTTCTTT CASTETGKTEAFF
NA TRBJ2-1 TRBV9 NA TGTGCCAGCAGCGTAGGCGAAGCGGGTCTATCTGAGCAGTTCTTC CASSVGEAGLSEQFF
NA TRBJ2-5 TRBV19 NA TGTGCCAGTAGTATATCAACAGATAAAGAGACCCAGTACTTC CASSISTDKETQYF
NA TRBJ2-7 TRBV6-1 TRBD1 TGTGCCAGCACCCCGACAGGGCCTGAGCAGTACTTC CASTPTGPEQYF
NA TRBJ1-1 TRBV5-1 NA TGCGCCAGCAGCTCGGACCCACAGGGATTCACTGAAGCTTTCTTT CASSSDPQGFTEAFF
NA TRBJ2-1 TRBV7-9 TRBD2 TGTGCCAGCAGCTCCACTAGCGGGGCCGACAATGAGCAGTTCTTC CASSSTSGADNEQFF
NA TRBJ2-7 TRBV20-1 NA TGCAGTGCCGAGGGAGCCTACGAGCAGTACTTC CSAEGAYEQYF
NA TRBJ2-2 TRBV28 NA TGTGCCAGCAGCCCCTACGAGGGAGTGAACACCGGGGAGCTGTTTTTT CASSPYEGVNTGELFF
NA TRBJ2-7 TRBV28 NA TGTGCCACACGGGAGAGCTCCTACGAGCAGTACTTC CATRESSYEQYF
NA TRBJ1-1 TRBV7-6 TRBD1 TGTGCCAGCAGCTTATCGACAGGGGTTGCGCACACTGAAGCTTTCTTT CASSLSTGVAHTEAFF
NA TRBJ2-1 TRBV5-1 TRBD2 TGCGCCAGCAGCTTCGCCAATAGCGGGAGGTCCTACAATGAGCAGTTCTTC CASSFANSGRSYNEQFF
NA TRBJ2-7 TRBV10-2 NA TGCGCCAGCAGTGGAACGACAGGCTACGAGCAGTACTTC CASSGTTGYEQYF
NA TRBJ2-3 TRBV5-4 NA TGTGCCAGCACCCTTATGAAGACTAGCACAGATACGCAGTATTTT CASTLMKTSTDTQYF
NA TRBJ1-2 TRBV28 NA TGTGCCAGCAGTCCAACAGGGATATCAGGGGCGGAGGGCTACACCTTC CASSPTGISGAEGYTF
NA TRBJ1-2 TRBV19 NA TGTGCCAGTAGTACCCCCAGGGGATATTATGGCTACACCTTC CASSTPRGYYGYTF
NA TRBJ2-1 TRBV5-1 TRBD2 TGCGCCAGCAGCTTGGGGACTAGCGGGAGCTTGTACAATGAGCAGTTCTTC CASSLGTSGSLYNEQFF
few TRBJ1-1 TRBV11-2 NA TGTGCCAGCCGTGGGTTGAGAGGGAACACTGAAGCTTTCTTT CASRGLRGNTEAFF
NA TRBJ2-1 TRBV5-1 TRBD1 TGCGCCAGCAGCAATACAGGGGACAATGAGCAGTTCTTC CASSNTGDNEQFF
NA TRBJ2-1 TRBV6-1 TRBD1 TGTGCCAGCAGTGAACTTGTGACAGGGGCTGCCGATGAGCAGTTCTTC CASSELVTGAADEQFF
NA TRBJ1-2 TRBV6-1 TRBD1 TGTGCCAGCAGAGAACAGGGGGCAGGCGGCTACACCTTC CASREQGAGGYTF
NA TRBJ2-7 TRBV27 NA TGTGCCAGCAGTTTAGGCCCCCCAGGGGCGAACTCCTACGAGCAGTACTTC CASSLGPPGANSYEQYF
NA TRBJ2-1 TRBV6-5 TRBD1 TGTGCCAGCAGTTATCCAGGGACAGGGGAAAATGAGCAGTTCTTC CASSYPGTGENEQFF
NA TRBJ2-7 TRBV28 NA TGTGCCAGCAGTTTATTGCAGGGCTCCTACGAGCAGTACTTC CASSLLQGSYEQYF
NA TRBJ2-1 TRBV7-9 NA TGTGCCAGCAGCCAGGGGGGCCATGAGCAGTTCTTC CASSQGGHEQFF
NA TRBJ1-4 TRBV6-6 NA TGTGCCAGCAGTTCCGGACAGACCTCTAATGAAAAACTGTTTTTT CASSSGQTSNEKLFF
NA TRBJ2-5 TRBV5-1 NA TGCGCCAGCAGCTGGAATGACCCCGGGGAGACCCAGTACTTC CASSWNDPGETQYF
NA TRBJ2-1 TRBV11-2 TRBD2 TGTGCCAGCAGCTTATCCGGCGGGAGGGCTTACAATGAGCAGTTCTTC CASSLSGGRAYNEQFF
NA TRBJ1-2 TRBV7-9 TRBD1 TGTGCCAGCAGCCAGAGGGACAGCCAGGCCGTTCATGGCTACACCTTC CASSQRDSQAVHGYTF
NA TRBJ2-6 TRBV15 NA TGTGCCACCAGCCTAGGGGAAACCTCTGGGGCCAACGTCCTGACTTTC CATSLGETSGANVLTF
NA TRBJ2-5 TRBV30 TRBD1 TGTGCCTGGGACAGGGGAAAGACCCAGTACTTC CAWDRGKTQYF
NA TRBJ2-1 TRBV28 TRBD2 TGTGCCAGTTTCCTAGCGGGCGAATTGGGGGAGCAGTTCTTC CASFLAGELGEQFF
once TRBJ2-1 TRBV29-1 NA TGCAGCGCAAAGACTGGAAGGTCGCCGAGCGATGAGCAGTTCTTC CSAKTGRSPSDEQFF
NA TRBJ2-1 TRBV7-9 TRBD1 TGTGCCAGCAGCTGGCCGGGACAGGGATTCAGTGAGCAGTTCTTC CASSWPGQGFSEQFF